Shown below are 29 T cell receptor beta chains from a single sample sequenced in a study of cytomegalovirus exposure and HLA in healthy donors. PCR employed 60 Vbeta and 13 Jbeta primers. Profiled with immunoSEQ multiplex PCR; TCRdb holds only in-frame clones, not every one. The sample holds approximately 140,000 clones; approximately 79% are singletons and the top ten take around 6.3%. Sequences were obtained from PBMCs. These receptors were taken from a man in his fifties in good health and CMV-seropositive.

The chain is built from TRBV5-1 and TRBJ1-1, with D unclear. Trimming took off 0 bases at V and 4 bases at J, with 19 bases between the two ends. The CDR3 extends over 17 amino acids. Germline CDR1 is SGHRS and CDR2 is YFSETQ. CDR3 protein: CASSLDPREGHLTEAFF. The CDR3 DNA reads as TGCGCCAGCAGCTTGGACCCCCGGGAGGGCCATCTCACTGAAGCTTTCTTT.

This clone showed up just a few times. The chain joins TRBV28 to TRBJ2-7; TRBD1 matches 7 bases. Germline CDR1 MDHEN, CDR2 SYDVKM. The V and J ends lost 7 bases and 4 bases, in that order; junction bases with no gene match: 13. The CDR3 runs to 15 residues. This chain's CDR3 is CASMLQTGTTYEQYF. In nucleotides, the CDR3 is TGTGCCAGCATGTTACAGACAGGGACGACTTACGAGCAGTACTTC.

The chain is built from TRBV5-4 and TRBJ2-3, with D tentatively TRBD1 (6 bases). Germline CDR1 reads SGHNT; CDR2 reads YYREEE (reference sequence). The germline V and J ends were trimmed by 0 bases and 0 bases, with 20 bases remaining between them. This CDR3 spans 19 amino acids. CDR3 loop: CASSLATRGGSPSTDTQYF. CDR3 nucleotides: TGTGCCAGCAGCTTGGCCACCAGGGGTGGGTCCCCTAGCACAGATACGCAGTATTTT.

The sample holds a few counts of this clone. This sequence joins TRBV28 and TRBJ2-7, with TRBD1 matching over 7 bases. Germline V CDR1 and CDR2: MDHEN, SYDVKM. V was pared by 7 bases and J by 1 base, with 4 bases of the junction left unmatched. The CDR3 runs 13 residues. CDR3 amino acids: CASTRQGSYEQYF. CDR3 DNA sequence: TGTGCCAGCACCCGACAGGGTTCCTACGAGCAGTACTTC.

In its sample, this clone was seen a few times. DNA for the CDR3: TGTGCCAGCACCGCGCGCGAGCGGTACACAGATACGCAGTATTTT. The encoded protein is CASTARERYTDTQYF. The chain has TRBV9 and TRBJ2-3, with D perhaps TRBD2 (5 bases). The germline CDR1 and CDR2 sequences are SGDLS and YYNGEE. V lost 6 bases and J lost 2, with 16 bases in between. The CDR3 sequence is 15 residues long.

V and J are TRBV2 and TRBJ2-7, with TRBD1 identical over 7 bases. Losses at the gene ends were 0 bases for V and 12 bases for J; bases not matched to a gene: 8. Germline loops: CDR1 SNHLY, CDR2 FYNNEI. This CDR3 is built from 13 residues. The CDR3 DNA follows: TGTGCCAGCAGTGAAGCGTTTAGACAGGGACGGTACTTC. Translation gives CASSEAFRQGRYF.

The chain recombines TRBV6-1 with TRBJ1-4, with TRBD1 as a possible D gene (5 bases). CDR1 is MNHNS, CDR2 SASEGT, per germline. The CDR3 runs to 14 residues. Trimming removed 6 bases at V and 5 bases at J, with 13 bases between. In nucleotides, the CDR3 is TGTGCCAGCAGGCAGGGTCCGTGGAATGAAAAACTGTTTTTT. As protein: CASRQGPWNEKLFF.

The V gene is TRBV10-1, the J gene TRBJ1-2; 8 nucleotides match TRBD1. Germline lookup yields CDR1 WNHNN and CDR2 SYGVQD (reference sequence). V trimming: 4 bases; J trimming: 7 bases; junction bases outside the gene matches: 5. This CDR3 comprises 13 residues. CDR3 in amino acids: CASSADREIGYTF. DNA of the CDR3: TGCGCCAGCAGTGCGGACAGGGAAATTGGCTACACCTTC.

The chain joins TRBV5-1 to TRBJ2-3, with 11 bases that match TRBD2. Germline-derived CDR1 and CDR2 are SGHRS and YFSETQ. This CDR3 comprises 14 residues. Trimming at V came to 2 bases and at J to 6 bases, leaving 2 bases not matched to a gene. Here the CDR3 DNA reads TGCGCCAGCAGCTTTAGCGGGAGGGAGGATACGCAGTATTTT. It specifies CASSFSGREDTQYF. The full variable domain, its missing parts supplied by reference TRBV5-1 and TRBJ2-3, is KAGVTQTPRYLIKTRGQQVTLSCSPISGHRSVSWYQQTPGQGLQFLFEYFSETQRNKGNFPGRFSGRQFSNSRSEMNVSTLELGDSALYLCASSFSGREDTQYFGPGTRLTVL.

This rearrangement joins TRBV10-3 to TRBJ2-4; TRBD1 aligns across 9 bases. This CDR3 is built from 15 residues. CDR1 and CDR2 (germline): ENHRY, SYGVKD. The junction had 1 base not matched to a gene; V was cut back by 4 bases and J by 0 bases. The CDR3 DNA is TGTGCCATCAGTGGACAGGGGGGAGCCAAAAACATTCAGTACTTC. Its protein is CAISGQGGAKNIQYF.

The V gene is TRBV1, the J gene TRBJ1-1. TRBV1 is a documented pseudogene. This CDR3 region has 19 residues. For the CDR3, the DNA is TGCACCAGCAGCCCCATCCGGAGCAGGGAGGGCGTCATGAACACTGAAGCTTTCTTT. This codes for CTSSPIRSREGVMNTEAFF.

This sequence joins TRBV5-1 and TRBJ2-7, with TRBD1 matching over 8 bases. The CDR3 consists of 13 residues. With V trimmed by 3 bases and J by 2 bases, 1 base remained unmatched. Germline loops: CDR1 SGHRS, CDR2 YFSETQ. The CDR3 DNA follows: TGCGCCAGCAGCTGGGACAGGACCTACGAGCAGTACTTC. It encodes CASSWDRTYEQYF. Based on the CDR3 plus reference TRBV5-1 and TRBJ2-7, the full variable domain is KAGVTQTPRYLIKTRGQQVTLSCSPISGHRSVSWYQQTPGQGLQFLFEYFSETQRNKGNFPGRFSGRQFSNSRSEMNVSTLELGDSALYLCASSWDRTYEQYFGPGTRLTVT.

CDR3 DNA: TGTGCCAGCAGTCGGACTGCCTCGGACTCGGGGACCCAGTACTTC. Residues: CASSRTASDSGTQYF. The V and J genes are TRBV6-5 and TRBJ2-5, with TRBD2 as a possible D gene (5 bases). The V end lost 5 bases, the J end lost 7 bases, and 20 bases lay between the germline ends. This CDR3 has 15 amino acids. Germline V lookup: CDR1 MNHEY, CDR2 SVGAGI.

This sequence joins TRBV6-1 and TRBJ2-5; 7 nucleotides align to TRBD2. The CDR3 is 12 residues long. V shed 7 bases, J shed 5 bases, and the junction held 4 bases outside the gene matches. CDR1 and CDR2 (germline): MNHNS, SASEGT. The CDR3: CASMEGGETQYF. The CDR3 nucleotides read TGTGCCAGCATGGAGGGAGGGGAGACCCAGTACTTC.

The chain employs TRBV6-1 and TRBJ2-7; 14 bases fit TRBD2. V was pared by 2 bases and J by 3 bases, with 3 bases of the junction left unmatched. From germline, CDR1 is MNHNS and CDR2 SASEGT. The CDR3 spans 16 residues. The CDR3, as DNA: TGTGCCAGCAGTGAATACGGGACTAGCGGGAGCTACGAGCAGTACTTC. This translates into CASSEYGTSGSYEQYF.

The chain has TRBV2 and TRBJ2-5; possible D gene TRBD1, 6 bases. The germline V and J ends were trimmed by 6 bases and 5 bases, with 16 bases remaining between them. Per germline, CDR1 SNHLY and CDR2 FYNNEI. The CDR3 runs to 14 residues. The CDR3 is CASRPMGAWETQYF. CDR3 DNA sequence: TGTGCCAGCAGGCCGATGGGGGCCTGGGAGACCCAGTACTTC.

The gene calls are TRBV5-1 and TRBJ1-2; perhaps TRBD1 as D (5 bases). The V and J ends lost 4 bases and 7 bases respectively, with 11 bases between them. Germline loops: CDR1 SGHRS, CDR2 YFSETQ. The CDR3 has 12 amino acids. Written as DNA, the CDR3 is TGCGCCAGCAGCCCGGACAATACTGGCTACACCTTC. This sequence encodes CASSPDNTGYTF.

The rearrangement joins TRBV10-3 to TRBJ2-7, with 10 positions matching TRBD1. The germline gives CDR1 ENHRY, CDR2 SYGVKD. Losses at the gene ends were 4 bases for V and 4 bases for J; bases not matched to a gene: 7. The CDR3 is 15 residues long. CDR3: CAISGRDRGPYEQYF. In nucleotides, the CDR3 is TGTGCCATCAGTGGCCGGGACAGGGGACCATACGAGCAGTACTTC.

This sequence joins TRBV5-1 and TRBJ2-1; 8 positions match TRBD1. Trimming cost V 4 bases and J 1 base; bases outside gene matches: 7. Germline V gene data show CDR1 as SGHRS and CDR2 as YFSETQ. The length of the CDR3 is 16 residues. The CDR3, as DNA: TGCGCCAGCAGCGGCGGGACAGGTGCTTCCTACAATGAGCAGTTCTTC. Protein sequence: CASSGGTGASYNEQFF.

The chain recombines TRBV27 with TRBJ2-5; unclear D gene. The germline V and J ends were trimmed by 3 bases and 2 bases, with 7 bases remaining between them. Germline V gene data show CDR1 as MNHEY and CDR2 as SMNVEV (reference sequence). The CDR3 has 13 residues. The DNA of the CDR3 is TGTGCCAGCAGTTTGTGGGCGCAAGAGACCCAGTACTTC. Amino acids: CASSLWAQETQYF.

The V and J genes are TRBV7-9 and TRBJ1-2; TRBD1 aligns across 7 bases. This CDR3 spans 16 amino acids. J was trimmed by 2 bases and V by 1 base; bases with no gene match: 7. Germline CDR1 SEHNR, CDR2 FQNEAQ (reference sequence). Here the CDR3 reads CASSLGLTGENYGYTF. CDR3 bases: TGTGCCAGCAGCTTAGGTCTAACAGGGGAAAACTATGGCTACACCTTC. Combining the CDR3 with reference TRBV7-9 and TRBJ1-2 gives the whole variable domain DTGVSQNPRHKITKRGQNVTFRCDPISEHNRLYWYRQTLGQGPEFLTYFQNEAQLEKSRLLSDRFSAERPKGSFSTLEIQRTEQGDSAMYLCASSLGLTGENYGYTFGSGTRLTVV.

This chain connects TRBV18 to TRBJ1-2; D is perhaps TRBD1 (5 bases). Between the trimmed V and J ends, which lost 0 bases and 8 bases, there was a span of 19 bases. Germline CDR1 is KGHSH and CDR2 is LQKENI. This CDR3 has 16 residues. As DNA, the CDR3 is TGTGCCAGCTCACCACCTGGAGCCGCAGGGCAATTGGGCTACACCTTC. It translates to CASSPPGAAGQLGYTF.

This chain joins TRBV5-4 and TRBJ2-6, with D maybe TRBD1 (6 bases). Germline CDR1 reads SGHNT; CDR2 reads YYREEE (reference sequence). The V gene lost 4 bases and the J gene lost 2 bases, with 16 bases spanning the gap. The CDR3 runs to 17 residues. CDR3 protein: CASSRGQGMAGANVLTF. The CDR3 DNA is TGTGCCAGCAGCCGAGGGCAGGGGATGGCTGGGGCCAACGTCCTGACTTTC.

V and J are TRBV10-3 and TRBJ2-5; no reliable D call. V lost 8 bases and J 3 bases, leaving 13 bases between the germline ends. In germline, CDR1 is ENHRY, CDR2 SYGVKD. The CDR3 length is 13 residues. DNA of the CDR3: TGTGCCATCGGTCCCGGGTCTGAAGAGACCCAGTACTTC. Its translation is CAIGPGSEETQYF.

This chain uses TRBV9 with TRBJ2-1; 8 positions agree with TRBD2. CDR3 length equals 15 residues. Germline trimming cut 6 bases from V and 0 bases from J; bases unmatched to any gene: 5. Germline V lookup: CDR1 SGDLS, CDR2 YYNGEE. The CDR3 spells CASTRSGSSYNEQFF. CDR3 bases: TGTGCCAGCACTAGAAGCGGGAGCTCCTACAATGAGCAGTTCTTC. The whole variable domain, filled in from reference TRBV9 and TRBJ2-1, reads DSGVTQTPKHLITATGQRVTLRCSPRSGDLSVYWYQQSLDQGLQFLIQYYNGEERAKGNILERFSAQQFPDLHSELNLSSLELGDSALYFCASTRSGSSYNEQFFGPGTRLTVL.

The chain combines TRBV4-2 with TRBJ2-2; tentatively, D is TRBD1 (6 bases). The CDR3 is 17 residues long. Trimming stripped 3 bases from V and 5 bases from J, with 19 bases between. Germline loops: CDR1 LGHNA, CDR2 YNFKEQ. CDR3 bases: TGTGCCAGCAGCCAGCTACAGGGAGTAGCGCTAACCGGGGAGCTGTTTTTT. As protein: CASSQLQGVALTGELFF.

This chain links TRBV25-1 with TRBJ2-7, with TRBD2 identical over 11 bases. The CDR3 is 13 amino acids. Germline-derived CDR1 and CDR2 are MGHDK and SYGVNS. V lost 8 bases to trimming and J lost 3 bases; unmatched junction nucleotides: 3. For the CDR3, the DNA is TGTGCCAGCCCCGGGACTAGCGGCTACGAGCAGTACTTC. Amino acid sequence: CASPGTSGYEQYF.

The chain couples TRBV10-3 to TRBJ2-1; possibly TRBD2 for D (6 bases). V lost 0 bases to trimming and J lost 6 bases, with 12 bases between them. This CDR3 has 15 residues. Per the germline V gene, CDR1 is ENHRY and CDR2 is SYGVKD. In nucleotides, the CDR3 is TGTGCCATCAGTGAGTCAACGGGAGTAGGCAATGAGCAGTTCTTC. Translated: CAISESTGVGNEQFF.

The chain employs TRBV5-1 and TRBJ2-6; D perhaps matches TRBD2 (6 bases). CDR1 and CDR2 from the germline V gene are SGHRS and YFSETQ. The CDR3 has 17 residues. Trimming cost V 4 bases and J 1 base, with 15 bases left between them. The CDR3 nucleotides read TGCGCCAGCAGCGGGCCGGAGGGGATTTCTGGGGCCAACGTCCTGACTTTC. This translates into CASSGPEGISGANVLTF.